This T cell receptor beta chain came from a study of T cell repertoires in cytomegalovirus infection. One entry per CDR3 protein results from TCRdb running MiXCR on the reads. There are approximately 750,000 distinct CDR3 sequences in the sample; approximately 40% occur only once, and 2.8% lies in the top ten. Per germline, CDR1 SGHDT and CDR2 YYEEEE. The CDR3 extends over 16 amino acids. Losses at the gene ends were 4 bases for V and 8 bases for J; bases not matched to a gene: 15. Material: PBMCs. The chain employs TRBV5-6 and TRBJ1-1; TRBD1 matches 9 bases. This receptor was taken from a human donor in good health (CMV status not recorded). Some clones in this sample may be carry-over from other donors' samples. The CDR3 region has the DNA TGTGCCAGCAGCCGAGGCACAGGGGGCGCTGGCCAAGAAGCTTTCTTT. Translation gives CASSRGTGGAGQEAFF.